Following are 12 T cell receptor beta chains from one sample sequenced in a study of blood T cell repertoires in COVID-19. Profiled with immunoSEQ multiplex PCR; TCRdb holds only in-frame clones, not every one. The sample has approximately 270,000 clones; 86% are singletons. Sequencing was done on a sample of PBMCs or T cells enriched from blood (not recorded which). These receptors came from a man aged 35 to 55 who had recovered from COVID-19.

This clone was detected once. The genes are TRBV19 and TRBJ1-2; D is unresolved. The CDR3 runs to 15 residues. CDR1 LNHDA and CDR2 SQIVND come from the germline V gene (reference sequence). The germline V and J ends were trimmed by 2 bases and 1 base, with 11 bases remaining between them. CDR3 DNA: TGTGCCAGTAGTATAAACGGAGCTAATAACTATGGCTACACCTTC. It specifies CASSINGANNYGYTF.

CDR3 coding DNA: TGTGCCAGCAGTTTGGGGCCCAGTTGGGCTAACTATGGCTACACCTTC. This gives the protein CASSLGPSWANYGYTF. The genes are TRBV27 and TRBJ1-2; TRBD1 might be the D (5 bases). V was trimmed by 3 bases and J by 0 bases, leaving 14 bases between them. Looked up from germline, CDR1 is MNHEY and CDR2 is SMNVEV (reference sequence). This CDR3 region has 16 residues.

The gene calls are TRBV7-2 and TRBJ2-7; TRBD1 agrees at 8 bases. CDR1 is SGHTA, CDR2 FQGNSA, per germline. The trim removed 4 bases at V and 5 bases at J, leaving 4 bases unmatched. The CDR3 extends over 13 amino acids. The CDR3 is CASSWTGTHEQYF. The CDR3 region has the DNA TGTGCCAGCAGCTGGACAGGGACCCACGAGCAGTACTTC.

This chain links TRBV7-2 with TRBJ2-7; possible D gene TRBD2, 6 bases. Between the trimmed V and J ends, which lost 1 base and 2 bases, there was a span of 12 bases. The CDR3 contains 15 residues. Germline V CDR1 and CDR2: SGHTA, FQGNSA. DNA of the CDR3: TGTGCCAGCAGCTTAGAGCGGGTTGGCACCTACGAGCAGTACTTC. Its protein is CASSLERVGTYEQYF.

This sequence joins TRBV4-1 and TRBJ2-4, with TRBD2 as a possible D gene (7 bases). Germline V lookup: CDR1 MGHRA, CDR2 YSYEKL. The CDR3 loop spans 15 amino acids. Trimming left V 3 bases short and J 6 bases short, with 15 bases between. In DNA, the CDR3 is TGCGCCAGCAGCCAGGACACCCGGGGGGCAAACATTCAGTACTTC. This sequence encodes CASSQDTRGANIQYF.

A single count supports this clone. The chain is built from TRBV30 and TRBJ1-1, with D perhaps TRBD1 (6 bases). Trimming removed 4 bases from V and 3 bases from J, with 12 bases in between. CDR1 is GTSNPN, CDR2 SVGIG, per germline (reference sequence). CDR3 size: 13 residues. DNA of the CDR3: TGTGCCTGGACTACAGGGAGGGACACTGAAGCTTTCTTT. It encodes CAWTTGRDTEAFF.

The chain links TRBV28 to TRBJ1-5; a weak D match, TRBD1 (6 bases). Trimming left V 7 bases short and J 1 base short, with 14 bases between. This CDR3 spans 15 amino acids. The germline V gene has CDR1 MDHEN and CDR2 SYDVKM. The CDR3 spells CASTLAGESNQPQHF. DNA of the CDR3: TGTGCCAGCACCCTGGCAGGGGAGAGCAATCAGCCCCAGCATTTT.

The chain employs TRBV7-3 and TRBJ2-3, with a weak D call TRBD1 (6 bases). The CDR3 spans 16 residues. V was shortened by 5 bases and J by 0 bases, with 15 bases between the two germline ends. Germline assignment: CDR1 SGHTA and CDR2 FQGTGA. CDR3 bases: TGTGCCAGCAGCCGGGGAACAGGGCCTAGCACAGATACGCAGTATTTT. This sequence encodes CASSRGTGPSTDTQYF.

The chain recombines TRBV18 with TRBJ1-4; maybe TRBD1 (5 bases). Trimming removed 4 bases at V and 5 bases at J, with 20 bases between. The CDR3 contains 17 residues. The V gene's germline CDR1 is KGHSH and CDR2 LQKENI. The CDR3 bases are TGTGCCAGCTCACTGACGGCAAGGACATACGAAAATGAAAAACTGTTTTTT. This sequence encodes CASSLTARTYENEKLFF.

This sequence joins TRBV28 and TRBJ1-1; D is possibly TRBD1 (5 bases). Germline CDR1 reads MDHEN; CDR2 reads SYDVKM. The V and J ends lost 2 bases and 7 bases respectively, with 14 bases between them. This CDR3 spans 14 amino acids. The CDR3 spells CASSLRGYGDEAFF. DNA for the CDR3: TGTGCCAGCAGTTTAAGGGGTTATGGGGATGAAGCTTTCTTT. Based on the CDR3 plus reference TRBV28 and TRBJ1-1, the full variable domain is DVKVTQSSRYLVKRTGEKVFLECVQDMDHENMFWYRQDPGLGLRLIYFSYDVKMKEKGDIPEGYSVSREKKERFSLILESASTNQTSMYLCASSLRGYGDEAFFGQGTRLTVV.

Only one count was recorded for this clone. This chain joins TRBV5-1 and TRBJ2-1; 9 nucleotides line up with TRBD1. V shed 0 bases and J 7 bases; nucleotides not matched to a gene: 8. The CDR3 length is 16 residues. The germline gives CDR1 SGHRS, CDR2 YFSETQ. The CDR3 nucleotides are TGCGCCAGCAGCTTGGTCGGGACAGGGATATGGAATGAGCAGTTCTTC. Its protein product is CASSLVGTGIWNEQFF.

V gene TRBV5-4 combines with J gene TRBJ1-2, with D maybe TRBD1 (5 bases). Germline lookup yields CDR1 SGHNT and CDR2 YYREEE (reference sequence). The V end lost 3 bases, the J end lost 4 bases, and 16 bases lay between the germline ends. This CDR3 is built from 15 residues. The CDR3, as DNA: TGTGCCAGCAGCTCGGGGGGGGACTTTCGCTATGGCTACACCTTC. It encodes CASSSGGDFRYGYTF.